The 10 T cell receptor beta chains listed next were all sequenced from one sample in a study of T cell repertoires in cytomegalovirus infection. Which antigens these TCRs recognize remains unknown. TCRdb fed the reads into MiXCR, producing one record per CDR3 protein. The profile covers 800,000 to 950,000 distinct CDR3 sequences, with approximately 30% appearing a single time and around 11% taken by the ten largest. Sample: cultured CD8+ T cells from PBMCs, taken from culture after CMV antigen stimulation. The origin of the receptors is a human donor in good health (CMV status not recorded). Some clones in this sample may be carry-over from other donors' samples.

V and J are TRBV19 and TRBJ1-2; TRBD1 aligns across 7 bases. After removal of 6 bases from V and 6 bases from J, the junction contained 7 bases not matched to a gene. Looked up from germline, CDR1 is LNHDA and CDR2 is SQIVND (reference sequence). The CDR3 consists of 13 residues. The CDR3 DNA follows: TGTGCCAGTAGGGCCAGGGGGTTACATGGCTACACCTTC. Protein product: CASRARGLHGYTF.

This clonotype showed up just a few times. This sequence may be a read error, since a much larger clone differs from it by one base. The chain carries TRBV5-4 and TRBJ1-5; D gene unclear. The CDR3 has 12 residues. Trimming removed 2 bases at V and 5 bases at J, with 5 bases between. CDR1 is SGHNT, CDR2 YYREEE, per germline (reference sequence). In DNA, the CDR3 is TGTGCCAGCAGCTTAGACCATCAGCCCCAGCATTTT. Translating it yields CASSLDHQPQHF.

CDR3 region: CASSLQTSGEFTNTQYF. The DNA for the CDR3 is TGTGCCAGCAGCTTACAGACTAGCGGGGAATTCACGAATACGCAGTATTTT. The chain has TRBV7-6 and TRBJ2-3; 11 bases align to TRBD2. Trimming cost V 2 bases and J 7 bases; bases outside gene matches: 11. The length of the CDR3 is 17 residues. The V gene's germline CDR1 is SGHVS and CDR2 FNYEAQ.

This clonotype has a handful of counts. The rearrangement uses TRBV6-2 or TRBV6-3 and TRBJ2-2, with D maybe TRBD1 (5 bases). The CDR3 covers 14 residues. Germline CDR1 MNHEY, CDR2 SVGEGT. Trimming cost V 6 bases and J 4 bases, with 12 bases left between them. CDR3 nucleotide sequence: TGTGCCAGCAGCGAAGGGGTGAGCACCGGGGAGCTGTTTTTT. It encodes CASSEGVSTGELFF.

A remark on this clonotype: One base away lies a much larger clone, so this may be a sequencing read error. The rearrangement uses TRBV7-8 and TRBJ2-1; D remains unclear. The CDR3 runs to 14 residues. Germline values: CDR1 SGHVS, CDR2 FQNEAQ. CDR3 amino acids: CVSSSPSSYNEQFF. The CDR3 DNA sequence: TGTGTCAGCAGCTCCCCGAGCTCCTACAATGAGCAGTTCTTC.

The chain is built from TRBV7-9 and TRBJ2-7, with D tentatively TRBD2 (6 bases). The CDR3 is 13 residues long. Germline V gene lookup returns CDR1 SEHNR and CDR2 FQNEAQ (reference sequence). Trimming removed 5 bases from V and 4 bases from J, with 12 bases in between. CDR3 DNA sequence: TGTGCCAGCAGCGGGCTACGGGAGTACGAGCAGTACTTC. Its translation is CASSGLREYEQYF.

The chain couples TRBV4-1 to TRBJ2-7, with D unclear. Trimming left V 3 bases short and J 0 bases short, with 9 bases between. The CDR3 has 14 amino acids. Germline CDR1 and CDR2: MGHRA and YSYEKL. The CDR3 here is CASSQLTHSYEQYF. CDR3 bases: TGCGCCAGCAGCCAGCTGACGCACTCCTACGAGCAGTACTTC.

As to this clonotype: Germline and junction disagree at one end, which may indicate a read error. The gene calls are TRBV2 and TRBJ2-2; D uncertain. CDR3 length equals 13 residues. The germline gives CDR1 SNHLY, CDR2 FYNNEI. As DNA, the CDR3 is TGTGCCGGCAGTGGCGGAGATTCCGGGGAGCTGTTTTTT. It codes for CAGSGGDSGELFF.

This clonotype has more than one count but fewer than ten. V gene TRBV7-9 combines with J gene TRBJ1-2; D is undetermined. V lost 5 bases and J 4 bases, leaving 11 bases between the germline ends. CDR1 and CDR2 (germline): SEHNR, FQNEAQ (reference sequence). The CDR3 loop spans 13 amino acids. CDR3 nucleotide sequence: TGTGCCAGCAGCAAGACGATCCTCTATGGCTACACCTTC. Translation: CASSKTILYGYTF.

V and J are TRBV29-1 and TRBJ2-1; D call uncertain. The V end was cut by 1 base, the J end by 3 bases, with 7 bases between. Per germline, CDR1 SQVTM and CDR2 ANQGSEA. The CDR3 runs to 13 residues. This chain's CDR3 is CSVEVALYNEQFF. DNA for the CDR3: TGCAGCGTTGAAGTAGCCCTCTACAATGAGCAGTTCTTC.